These T cell receptor beta chains were read from a single sample in a study of blood T cells in healthy people across ages. TCRdb passed the 5' RACE reads through MiXCR, listing each CDR3 protein once. The sample shows approximately 600,000 distinct CDR3 sequences, roughly 58% of them seen only once. The sequenced material came from blood. The receptors were gathered from a man aged 55 to 70 in good health. Each CDR3 is given with its conserved first and last residue. Each record gives: clone size, J gene, D gene, V gene, CDR3 protein, CDR3 DNA. The D gene is left open where the match is weak. Not all rows give a size; the values are once, few, many and, for expanded clones, a class.

>-|TRBJ1-5|-|TRBV10-2
CTSSESGGGRQPQHF
TGCACCAGCAGTGAGTCAGGAGGAGGAAGGCAGCCCCAGCATTTT
>few|TRBJ2-5|TRBD2|TRBV20-1
CSADNSGAGETQYF
TGCAGTGCCGATAATAGCGGGGCCGGGGAGACCCAGTACTTC
>few|TRBJ1-1|TRBD1|TRBV9
CASSVAGGSAEAFF
TGTGCCAGCAGCGTGGCAGGGGGATCAGCTGAAGCTTTCTTT
>-|TRBJ1-4|-|TRBV21-1
CASSKEGAGGLRNEKLFF
TGTGCCAGCAGCAAAGAGGGCGCGGGGGGGTTAAGGAATGAAAAACTGTTTTTT
>few|TRBJ2-1|TRBD1|TRBV5-1
CASSLIQGAGEQFF
TGCGCCAGCAGCTTGATTCAGGGGGCGGGTGAGCAGTTCTTC
>-|TRBJ2-1|-|TRBV18
CASSSGPTEQFF
TGTGCCAGCTCATCCGGACCAACTGAGCAGTTCTTC
>-|TRBJ1-2|-|TRBV4-3
CASSQEPQQVGIYGYTF
TGCGCCAGCAGCCAAGAACCCCAACAGGTGGGGATCTATGGCTACACCTTC
>many|TRBJ1-5|TRBD1|TRBV28
CASRLTGERQPQHF
TGTGCCAGCAGGCTGACAGGGGAACGTCAGCCCCAGCATTTT
>-|TRBJ2-4|-|TRBV5-6
CASSVARVFTQYF
TGTGCCAGCAGCGTGGCCCGTGTGTTTACGCAGTACTTC
>-|TRBJ1-2|-|TRBV28
CATRGAGLNYGYTF
TGTGCCACCCGGGGGGCAGGACTTAACTATGGCTACACCTTC
>-|TRBJ2-5|TRBD2|TRBV20-1
CSVGSGLAGGLTYNEQYF
TGCAGTGTCGGATCAGGACTAGCGGGGGGGCTAACCTACAATGAGCAGTACTTC
>-|TRBJ1-2|-|TRBV20-1
CSAREPGRAVAGYTF
TGCAGTGCTAGAGAGCCAGGGAGGGCAGTAGCGGGCTACACCTTC
>few|TRBJ2-4|-|TRBV12-3/TRBV12-4
CASGVRDIQYF
TGTGCCAGCGGGGTTCGGGACATTCAGTACTTC
>once|TRBJ1-2|-|TRBV5-1
CASSLAPGPYGYTF
TGCGCCAGCAGCTTGGCCCCAGGGCCCTATGGCTACACCTTC
>-|TRBJ2-5|-|TRBV20-1
CSARDGDSIQETQYF
TGCAGTGCTAGAGATGGGGACTCTATTCAAGAGACCCAGTACTTC
>-|TRBJ2-7|-|TRBV2
CASTWASYEQYF
TGTGCCAGCACCTGGGCTAGCTACGAGCAGTACTTC
>-|TRBJ1-6|-|TRBV27
CASTPAGESPLHF
TGTGCCAGCACCCCGGCAGGGGAGTCACCCCTCCACTTT
>few|TRBJ2-7|-|TRBV10-3
CAISESNQGPYEQYF
TGTGCCATCAGTGAGTCGAACCAGGGGCCCTACGAGCAGTACTTC
>-|TRBJ2-5|TRBD2|TRBV30
CAGTRTRWGETQYF
TGTGCCGGAACACGGACTAGGTGGGGAGAGACCCAGTACTTC
>-|TRBJ2-7|-|TRBV5-6
CASSLGGIYEQYF
TGTGCCAGCAGCTTGGGGGGGATCTACGAGCAGTACTTC
>few|TRBJ2-1|TRBD1|TRBV6-5
CASRTTGTEYNEQFF
TGTGCCAGCAGGACAACCGGGACAGAATACAATGAGCAGTTCTTC
>-|TRBJ1-2|TRBD1|TRBV9
CASSVVADGQGDGYTF
TGTGCCAGCAGCGTAGTAGCTGACGGACAGGGCGATGGCTACACCTTC
>-|TRBJ1-1|TRBD1|TRBV13
CASSPRQGMNTEAFF
TGTGCCAGCAGCCCTCGACAGGGAATGAACACTGAAGCTTTCTTT